A single sample is the source of the 18 T cell receptor beta chains below, sequenced in a study of blood T cell repertoires in COVID-19. Assay used: immunoSEQ multiplex PCR; TCRdb lists only in-frame clones, some missing. The sample lists about 280,000 clones; approximately 88% were seen once. Material: PBMCs or T cells enriched from blood (not recorded which). The receptors shown here come from a woman between 40 and 55 years old who had recovered from COVID-19.

Here the CDR3 DNA reads TGTGCCACCGGCCGGACAGGGGACACTTCCTACAATGAGCAGTTCTTC. Its protein is CATGRTGDTSYNEQFF. This sequence joins TRBV24-1 and TRBJ2-1, with 9 bases aligning to TRBD1. The V segment lost 9 bases and the J segment 1 base; nucleotides outside the gene matches: 9. Germline V lookup: CDR1 KGHDR, CDR2 SFDVKD. The CDR3 runs 16 residues.

The chain carries TRBV19 and TRBJ1-5; TRBD1 is a possible D gene (5 bases). The V end was cut by 9 bases, the J end by 0 bases, with 15 bases between. CDR1 is LNHDA, CDR2 SQIVND, per germline (reference sequence). There are 15 residues in the CDR3. The CDR3 region is CASAGGTNSNQPQHF. As DNA, the CDR3 is TGTGCCAGCGCGGGGGGTACAAATAGCAATCAGCCCCAGCATTTT.

This rearrangement joins TRBV7-2 to TRBJ2-2; a weak D match, TRBD1 (5 bases). Germline V gene sequence: CDR1 SGHTA, CDR2 FQGNSA. CDR3 length: 14 residues. V lost 6 bases to trimming and J lost 3 bases, with 11 bases between them. The CDR3 here is CASRRQGYTGELFF. Written as DNA, the CDR3 is TGTGCCAGCAGGCGGCAGGGCTACACCGGGGAGCTGTTTTTT. Based on the CDR3 plus reference TRBV7-2 and TRBJ2-2, the full variable domain is GAGVSQSPSNKVTEKGKDVELRCDPISGHTALYWYRQSLGQGLEFLIYFQGNSAPDKSGLPSDRFSAERTGGSVSTLTIQRTQQEDSAVYLCASRRQGYTGELFFGEGSRLTVL.

The chain recombines TRBV28 with TRBJ1-5; 8 bases line up with TRBD1. This CDR3 contains 14 residues. In germline, CDR1 is MDHEN, CDR2 SYDVKM. Trimming at V came to 7 bases and at J to 6 bases, leaving 8 bases not matched to a gene. The CDR3: CASKEGQVVQPQHF. The CDR3 bases are TGTGCCAGCAAGGAGGGACAGGTGGTTCAGCCCCAGCATTTT.

The chain joins TRBV9 to TRBJ2-1; TRBD2 aligns across 9 bases. This CDR3 spans 16 amino acids. The trim removed 0 bases at V and 3 bases at J, leaving 4 bases unmatched. Germline CDR1 and CDR2: SGDLS and YYNGEE. CDR3 nucleotide sequence: TGTGCCAGCAGCGTAGCCGGAGCGGGAGGCTACAATGAGCAGTTCTTC. It translates to CASSVAGAGGYNEQFF.

The gene calls are TRBV28 and TRBJ2-4; TRBD1 matches at 7 bases. This CDR3 region has 16 residues. V lost 5 bases to trimming and J lost 0 bases; unmatched junction nucleotides: 7. Per germline, CDR1 MDHEN and CDR2 SYDVKM. The CDR3: CASSDDRVRAKNIQYF. The CDR3 DNA follows: TGTGCCAGCAGTGATGACAGGGTCCGAGCCAAAAACATTCAGTACTTC.

This chain uses TRBV3-1 (or the pseudogene TRBV3-2) with TRBJ2-2; D gene uncertain. Looked up from germline, CDR1 is LGHDT and CDR2 is YNNKEL (reference sequence). The CDR3 consists of 17 residues. V gave up 2 bases and J gave up 3 bases, with 16 bases separating them. The CDR3 spells CASSQSVPPRDTGELFF. The CDR3 DNA follows: TGTGCCAGCAGCCAATCGGTCCCTCCGAGAGACACCGGGGAGCTGTTTTTT.

This clone appeared a single time. V gene TRBV7-2 combines with J gene TRBJ1-2, with 8 bases matching TRBD1. Trimming at V came to 5 bases and at J to 4 bases, leaving 3 bases not matched to a gene. CDR3 length: 13 amino acids. Germline lookup yields CDR1 SGHTA and CDR2 FQGNSA. The CDR3 DNA is TGTGCCAGCAGCGGACAGGGCGCCTATGGCTACACCTTC. Translation gives CASSGQGAYGYTF.

The chain combines TRBV2 with TRBJ2-7; D may be TRBD2 (6 bases). The CDR3 extends over 13 amino acids. Germline V CDR1 and CDR2: SNHLY, FYNNEI. Trimming pared 5 bases from V and 0 bases from J, leaving 8 bases between. The CDR3 spells CASSSGLSYEQYF. CDR3 DNA sequence: TGTGCCAGCAGTTCGGGACTCTCCTACGAGCAGTACTTC.

The V call is TRBV2, the J call TRBJ1-5, with D unclear. Trimming removed 7 bases at V and 1 base at J, with 8 bases between. The germline V gene has CDR1 SNHLY and CDR2 FYNNEI. The CDR3 loop spans 13 amino acids. CDR3 bases: TGTGCCAGCAAGGAGGCCAGCAATCAGCCCCAGCATTTT. Encoded protein: CASKEASNQPQHF.

The chain couples TRBV12-3 or TRBV12-4 to TRBJ2-1, with D possibly being TRBD1 (5 bases). The germline V and J ends were trimmed by 3 bases and 9 bases, with 6 bases remaining between them. CDR3 length equals 11 residues. This chain's CDR3 is CASSLGREQFF. As DNA, the CDR3 is TGTGCCAGCAGTTTGGGGCGTGAGCAGTTCTTC.

This clone was found once. The rearrangement joins TRBV5-1 to TRBJ2-3; D unclear. Trimming left V 4 bases short and J 0 bases short, with 6 bases between. This CDR3 contains 13 residues. Germline loops: CDR1 SGHRS, CDR2 YFSETQ. The CDR3 sequence: CASSGQSTDTQYF. The CDR3 bases are TGCGCCAGCAGCGGCCAAAGCACAGATACGCAGTATTTT.

The chain links TRBV7-9 to TRBJ2-2; D is undetermined. Germline values: CDR1 SEHNR, CDR2 FQNEAQ (reference sequence). Trimming stripped 5 bases from V and 3 bases from J, with 13 bases between. The CDR3 runs 15 residues. The CDR3 bases are TGTGCCAGCAGCCAGTCGTGGCCGTACACCGGGGAGCTGTTTTTT. Translating gives CASSQSWPYTGELFF. Full variable domain (outside the CDR3, taken from reference TRBV7-9 and TRBJ2-2): DTGVSQNPRHKITKRGQNVTFRCDPISEHNRLYWYRQTLGQGPEFLTYFQNEAQLEKSRLLSDRFSAERPKGSFSTLEIQRTEQGDSAMYLCASSQSWPYTGELFFGEGSRLTVL.

As regards this clone: Other DNA variants within this sample encode the same CDR3. The CDR3 region is CASSSPQGLAGYNEQFF. The CDR3 coding sequence is TGTGCCAGCAGTTCGCCCCAGGGACTAGCGGGGTACAATGAGCAGTTCTTC. The chain uses TRBV28 and TRBJ2-1, with 13 nucleotides matching TRBD2. Germline V CDR1 and CDR2: MDHEN, SYDVKM. Unmatched junction bases numbered 7, after V lost 4 bases and J lost 4 bases. The CDR3 is 17 residues long.

This clone appeared a few times. This sequence joins TRBV25-1 and TRBJ2-3; D perhaps matches TRBD1 (5 bases). The CDR3 spans 14 residues. CDR1 is MGHDK and CDR2 is SYGVNS in the germline V gene. V was shortened by 6 bases and J by 4 bases, with 14 bases between the two germline ends. The CDR3 here is CASSVSGRADTQYF. DNA of the CDR3: TGTGCCAGCAGCGTCTCTGGCAGGGCAGATACGCAGTATTTT. The variable domain in full, completed from reference TRBV25-1 and TRBJ2-3, reads EADIYQTPRYLVIGTGKKITLECSQTMGHDKMYWYQQDPGMELHLIHYSYGVNSTEKGDLSSESTVSRIRTEHFPLTLESARPSHTSQYLCASSVSGRADTQYFGPGTRLTVL.

This clone appeared a few times. This chain joins TRBV11-3 and TRBJ2-7; 9 bases match TRBD2. The CDR3 sequence is 13 residues long. The ends lost 4 bases at V and 7 bases at J; junction bases unmatched: 5. Germline loops: CDR1 SGHNT, CDR2 YENEEA. The CDR3, as DNA: TGTGCCAGCAGCTCCGGACTAGCGCGAGAGCAGTACTTC. The encoded protein is CASSSGLAREQYF. The entire variable domain, with the rest obtained from reference TRBV11-3 and TRBJ2-7, is as follows: EAGVVQSPRYKIIEKKQPVAFWCNPISGHNTLYWYLQNLGQGPELLIRYENEEAVDDSQLPKDRFSAERLKGVDSTLKIQPAELGDSAVYLCASSSGLAREQYFGPGTRLTVT.

This sequence joins TRBV28 and TRBJ2-5, with 11 bases that match TRBD2. CDR1 and CDR2 (germline): MDHEN, SYDVKM. V was clipped by 6 bases and J by 5 bases; unmatched bases: 8. The CDR3 runs to 15 residues. CDR3 nucleotide sequence: TGTGCCAGCAGACGATCTAGCGGGAGGTGGGAGACCCAGTACTTC. Protein product: CASRRSSGRWETQYF.

In its sample, this clone was seen a few times. The chain is built from TRBV19 and TRBJ1-5; D is ambiguous. V gave up 9 bases and J gave up 1 base, with 13 bases separating them. This CDR3 spans 14 amino acids. Germline V CDR1 and CDR2: LNHDA, SQIVND (reference sequence). The CDR3 DNA reads TGTGCCAGCCTGGACGGGGTAAGCAATCAGCCCCAGCATTTT. This sequence encodes CASLDGVSNQPQHF.